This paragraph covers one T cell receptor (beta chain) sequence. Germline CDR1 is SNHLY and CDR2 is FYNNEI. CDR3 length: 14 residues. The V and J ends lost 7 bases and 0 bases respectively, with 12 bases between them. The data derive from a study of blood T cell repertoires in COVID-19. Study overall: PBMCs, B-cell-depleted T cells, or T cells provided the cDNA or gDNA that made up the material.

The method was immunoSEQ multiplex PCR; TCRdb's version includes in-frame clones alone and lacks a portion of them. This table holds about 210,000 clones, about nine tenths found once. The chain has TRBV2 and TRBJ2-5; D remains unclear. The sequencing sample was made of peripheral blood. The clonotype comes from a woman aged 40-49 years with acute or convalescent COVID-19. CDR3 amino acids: CASTPQKYQETQYF. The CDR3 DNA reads TGTGCCAGCACCCCACAGAAGTACCAAGAGACCCAGTACTTC. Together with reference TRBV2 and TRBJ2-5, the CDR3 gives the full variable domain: EPEVTQTPSHQVTQMGQEVILRCVPISNHLYFYWYRQILGQKVEFLVSFYNNEISEKSEIFDDQFSVERPDGSNFTLKIRSTKLEDSAMYFCASTPQKYQETQYFGPGTRLLVL.